This passage covers 9 T cell receptor beta chains from one sample sequenced in a study of identical twins. TCRdb ran MiXCR on the 5' RACE reads and lists one entry per CDR3 protein. The sample consists of 300,000 to 400,000 distinct CDR3 sequences, around an eighth of them appearing once. This same sample was also taken into another study, of yellow fever vaccine responses in identical twins.

What was sequenced was CD8+ T cells sorted from blood. Source of these receptors: a woman in her late teens or twenties in good health.

This clonotype has only a few counts. The genes are TRBV11-2 and TRBJ1-1; possible D gene TRBD1, 6 bases. The V end was cut by 1 base, the J end by 0 bases, with 9 bases between. The CDR3 runs to 15 residues. Germline V lookup: CDR1 SGHAT, CDR2 FQNNGV. The CDR3 reads CASSLVGGVNTEAFF. CDR3 coding DNA: TGTGCCAGCAGCTTAGTGGGGGGCGTGAACACTGAAGCTTTCTTT.

A few counts support this clonotype. This sequence joins TRBV19 and TRBJ1-6, with 7 positions matching TRBD1. With 6 bases clipped from V and 4 bases from J, the junction kept 3 bases outside the gene matches. The CDR3 spans 14 residues. Germline V gene sequence: CDR1 LNHDA, CDR2 SQIVND (reference sequence). CDR3 coding DNA: TGTGCCAGTAGCGGGACAGAATATAATTCACCCCTCCACTTT. Its protein is CASSGTEYNSPLHF.

The chain couples TRBV7-9 to TRBJ2-3; 9 bases fit TRBD2. CDR3 length: 16 residues. Germline trimming cut 6 bases from V and 4 bases from J; bases unmatched to any gene: 11. Germline CDR1 is SEHNR and CDR2 is FQNEAQ (reference sequence). CDR3 nucleotides: TGTGCCAGCAGTCTCAAGGTAGCGGGAGCAGCAGATACGCAGTATTTT. This sequence encodes CASSLKVAGAADTQYF.

This clonotype was seen only a few times. The V call is TRBV24-1, the J call TRBJ2-1; the D gene is possibly TRBD2 (6 bases). Trimming took off 7 bases at V and 8 bases at J, with 17 bases between the two ends. The CDR3 spans 14 residues. Germline V gene sequence: CDR1 KGHDR, CDR2 SFDVKD. CDR3 sequence (DNA): TGTGCCACCAGCACGTGGGGGGAGTTAGATGAGCAGTTCTTC. This translates into CATSTWGELDEQFF.

This clonotype was recorded many times. The rearrangement joins TRBV7-8 to TRBJ2-1, with 8 bases lining up with TRBD1. Trimming removed 3 bases from V and 7 bases from J; junction bases left unmatched: 14. The germline V gene has CDR1 SGHVS and CDR2 FQNEAQ. The CDR3 length is 17 residues. CDR3 nucleotide sequence: TGTGCCAGCAGCTTGGGGACAGGATGGATGGGTAGGAATGAGCAGTTCTTC. Translating it yields CASSLGTGWMGRNEQFF.

Only a few counts were recorded for this clonotype. V usage is TRBV4-1 and J usage is TRBJ1-2, with a possible D match to TRBD1 (5 bases). V lost 1 base and J lost 6, with 18 bases in between. The germline gives CDR1 MGHRA, CDR2 YSYEKL. The CDR3 covers 16 residues. The CDR3 reads CASSQGANTGTNGYTF. The CDR3 nucleotides are TGCGCCAGCAGCCAAGGAGCAAATACGGGGACGAATGGCTACACCTTC.

V usage is TRBV3-1 and J usage is TRBJ2-4; D gene unclear. This CDR3 is built from 15 residues. The germline CDR1 and CDR2 sequences are LGHDT and YNNKEL (reference sequence). V was cut by 3 bases and J by 4 bases, with 13 bases left in between. CDR3 in amino acids: CASSQSRAEKNIQYF. Written as DNA, the CDR3 is TGTGCCAGCAGCCAGTCCCGGGCAGAAAAAAACATTCAGTACTTC. Looking up the rest from reference TRBV3-1 and TRBJ2-4 gives the full variable domain: DTAVSQTPKYLVTQMGNDKSIKCEQNLGHDTMYWYKQDSKKFLKIMFSYNNKELIINETVPNRFSPKSPDKAHLNLHINSLELGDSAVYFCASSQSRAEKNIQYFGAGTRLSVL.

This clonotype showed up many times. The chain links TRBV4-1 to TRBJ2-1, with D possibly TRBD1 on 5 matching bases. The CDR3 totals 17 residues. The germline V and J ends were trimmed by 0 bases and 4 bases, with 16 bases remaining between them. CDR1 MGHRA and CDR2 YSYEKL come from the germline V gene. In DNA form, the CDR3 reads TGCGCCAGCAGCCAAGACCCGAACAGGCCGAGTTACAATGAGCAGTTCTTC. Translated: CASSQDPNRPSYNEQFF.

In this sample, this clonotype turned up many times. V usage is TRBV4-1 and J usage is TRBJ2-1; TRBD2 matches 9 bases. The CDR3 covers 15 residues. The V and J ends lost 6 bases and 5 bases, in that order; junction bases with no gene match: 8. CDR1 and CDR2 from the germline V gene are MGHRA and YSYEKL. The CDR3 DNA reads as TGCGCCAGCAGGACCTCTAGCGGGATTAACAATGAGCAGTTCTTC. It specifies CASRTSSGINNEQFF.